These 3 T cell receptor beta chains share one sample of origin, sequenced in a study of identical twins. TCRdb reprocessed the 5' RACE reads with MiXCR, giving one entry per CDR3 protein. The sample holds a few hundred thousand distinct CDR3 sequences; about 18% are singletons and the top ten take 9.5% to 15%. Source material: naive T cells sorted from blood. The receptors stem from a man over 45 in good health.

The table lists this clonotype with a few counts. The rearrangement links TRBV5-6 to TRBJ2-1; 8 positions agree with TRBD2. V was clipped by 4 bases and J by 7 bases; unmatched bases: 4. Germline V CDR1 and CDR2: SGHDT, YYEEEE. The CDR3 runs 13 residues. CDR3 in amino acids: CASSPGTRNEQFF. The CDR3 bases are TGTGCCAGCAGCCCCGGGACTAGGAATGAGCAGTTCTTC.

This chain uses TRBV11-3 with TRBJ2-3, with D possibly TRBD2 on 6 matching bases. The CDR3 is made up of 14 amino acids. Germline V lookup: CDR1 SGHNT, CDR2 YENEEA. Between the trimmed V and J ends, which lost 5 bases and 6 bases, there was a span of 15 bases. CDR3 region: CASSHYGGEDTQYF. The DNA for the CDR3 is TGTGCCAGCAGCCATTACGGGGGAGAGGATACGCAGTATTTT.

The rearrangement uses TRBV11-2 and TRBJ2-7, with 8 bases lining up with TRBD1. In germline, CDR1 is SGHAT, CDR2 FQNNGV. The CDR3 spans 14 residues. V lost 3 bases, J lost 6 bases, and 7 bases stayed unmatched. CDR3 in amino acids: CASSFLGQGAEQYF. For the CDR3, the DNA is TGTGCCAGCAGCTTCTTAGGACAGGGAGCCGAGCAGTACTTC.